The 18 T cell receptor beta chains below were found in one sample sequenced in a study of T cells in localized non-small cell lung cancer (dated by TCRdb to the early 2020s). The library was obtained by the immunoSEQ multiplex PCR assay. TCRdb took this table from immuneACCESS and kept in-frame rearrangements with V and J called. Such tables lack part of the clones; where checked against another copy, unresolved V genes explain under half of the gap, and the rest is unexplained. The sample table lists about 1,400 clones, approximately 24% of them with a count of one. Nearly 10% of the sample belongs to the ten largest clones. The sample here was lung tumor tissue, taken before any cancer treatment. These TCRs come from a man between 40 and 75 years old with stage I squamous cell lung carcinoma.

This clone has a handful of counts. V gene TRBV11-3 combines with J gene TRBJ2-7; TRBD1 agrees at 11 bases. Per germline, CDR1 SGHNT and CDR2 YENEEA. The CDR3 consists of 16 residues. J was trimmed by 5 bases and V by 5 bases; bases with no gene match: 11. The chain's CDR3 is CASSPLGGTGGNEQYF. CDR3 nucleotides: TGTGCCAGCAGCCCGCTCGGAGGGACAGGGGGAAACGAGCAGTACTTC.

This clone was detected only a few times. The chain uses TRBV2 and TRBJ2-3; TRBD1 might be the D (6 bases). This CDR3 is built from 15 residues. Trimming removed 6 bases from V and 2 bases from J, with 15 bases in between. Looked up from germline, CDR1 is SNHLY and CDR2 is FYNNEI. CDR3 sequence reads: CASSPVGANTDTQYF. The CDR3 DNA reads TGTGCCAGCAGCCCCGTGGGGGCCAACACAGATACGCAGTATTTT.

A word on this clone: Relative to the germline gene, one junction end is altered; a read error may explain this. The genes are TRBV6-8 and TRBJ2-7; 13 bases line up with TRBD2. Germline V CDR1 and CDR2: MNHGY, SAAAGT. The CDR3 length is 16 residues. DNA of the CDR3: TGTGCCATCAGTGCGCACTCCGGGACTAGCGGGGAAGAGCAGTACTTC. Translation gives CAISAHSGTSGEEQYF.

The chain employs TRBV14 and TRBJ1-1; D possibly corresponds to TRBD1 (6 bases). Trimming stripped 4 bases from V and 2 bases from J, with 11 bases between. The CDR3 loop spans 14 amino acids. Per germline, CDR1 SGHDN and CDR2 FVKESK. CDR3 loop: CASSPAGANTEAFF. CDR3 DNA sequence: TGTGCCAGCAGCCCTGCAGGGGCCAACACTGAAGCTTTCTTT.

For the CDR3, the DNA is TGTGCCAGCTCACCACCGTGGGACACAGATACGCAGTATTTT. This encodes CASSPPWDTDTQYF. The J gene is TRBJ2-3, the V gene TRBV18, with D hard to call. From germline, CDR1 is KGHSH and CDR2 LQKENI. V lost 0 bases to trimming and J lost 2 bases, with 6 bases between them. The CDR3 loop spans 14 amino acids.

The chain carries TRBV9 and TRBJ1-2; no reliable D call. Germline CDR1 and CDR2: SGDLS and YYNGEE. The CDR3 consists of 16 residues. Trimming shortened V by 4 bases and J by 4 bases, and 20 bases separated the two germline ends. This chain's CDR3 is CASSMRGRENTYGYTF. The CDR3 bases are TGTGCCAGCAGCATGAGAGGGCGGGAGAATACCTATGGCTACACCTTC.

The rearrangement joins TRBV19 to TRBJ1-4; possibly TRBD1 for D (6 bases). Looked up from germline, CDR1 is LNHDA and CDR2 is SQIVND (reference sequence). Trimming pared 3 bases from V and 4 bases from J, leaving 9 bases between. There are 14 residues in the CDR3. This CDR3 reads CASSIDRLNEKLFF. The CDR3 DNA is TGTGCCAGTAGTATTGACAGGCTTAATGAAAAACTGTTTTTT.

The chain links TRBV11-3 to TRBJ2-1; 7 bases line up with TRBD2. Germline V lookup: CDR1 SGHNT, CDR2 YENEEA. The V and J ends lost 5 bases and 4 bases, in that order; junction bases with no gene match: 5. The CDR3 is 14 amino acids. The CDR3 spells CASSGGGLYNEQFF. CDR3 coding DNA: TGTGCCAGCAGCGGCGGGGGTCTTTACAATGAGCAGTTCTTC.

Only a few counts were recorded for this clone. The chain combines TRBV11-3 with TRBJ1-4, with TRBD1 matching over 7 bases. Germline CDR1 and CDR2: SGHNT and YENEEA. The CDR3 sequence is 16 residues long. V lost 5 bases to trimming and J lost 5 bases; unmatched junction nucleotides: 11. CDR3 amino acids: CASSRMSGTVNEKLFF. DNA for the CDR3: TGTGCCAGCAGCCGAATGTCCGGGACAGTGAATGAAAAACTGTTTTTT.

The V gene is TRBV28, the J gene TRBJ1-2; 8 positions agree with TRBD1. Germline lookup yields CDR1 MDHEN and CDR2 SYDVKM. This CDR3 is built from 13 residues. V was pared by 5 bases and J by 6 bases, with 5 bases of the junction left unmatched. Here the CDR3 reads CASSQDRANGYTF. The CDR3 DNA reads TGTGCCAGCAGTCAGGACAGGGCAAATGGCTACACCTTC.

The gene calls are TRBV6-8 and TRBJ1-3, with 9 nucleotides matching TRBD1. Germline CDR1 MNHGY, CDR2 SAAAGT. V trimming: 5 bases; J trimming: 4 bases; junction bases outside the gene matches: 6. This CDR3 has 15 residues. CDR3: CASSQGGTGGNTIYF. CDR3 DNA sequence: TGTGCCAGCAGTCAAGGAGGGACAGGGGGAAACACCATATATTTT.

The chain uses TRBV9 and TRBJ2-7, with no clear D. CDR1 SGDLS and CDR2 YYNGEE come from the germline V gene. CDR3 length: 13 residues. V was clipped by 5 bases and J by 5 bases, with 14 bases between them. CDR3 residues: CASSFERVHEQYF. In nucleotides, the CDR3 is TGTGCCAGCAGTTTTGAAAGGGTACACGAGCAGTACTTC.

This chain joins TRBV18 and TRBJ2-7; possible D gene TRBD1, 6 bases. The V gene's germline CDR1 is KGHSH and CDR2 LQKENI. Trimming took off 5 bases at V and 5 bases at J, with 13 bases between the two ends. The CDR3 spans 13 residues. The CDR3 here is CASSKTNRDEQYF. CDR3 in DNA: TGTGCCAGCTCAAAAACTAACAGGGACGAGCAGTACTTC. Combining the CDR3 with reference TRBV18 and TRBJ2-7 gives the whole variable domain NAGVMQNPRHLVRRRGQEARLRCSPMKGHSHVYWYRQLPEEGLKFMVYLQKENIIDESGMPKERFSAEFPKEGPSILRIQQVVRGDSAAYFCASSKTNRDEQYFGPGTRLTVT.

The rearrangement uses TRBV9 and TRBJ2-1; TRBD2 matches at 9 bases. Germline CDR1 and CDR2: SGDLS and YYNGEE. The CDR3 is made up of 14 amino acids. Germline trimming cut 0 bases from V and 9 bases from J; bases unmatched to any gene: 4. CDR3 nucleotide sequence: TGTGCCAGCAGCGTAGGCGGGGGGGCCGGTGAGCAGTTCTTC. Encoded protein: CASSVGGGAGEQFF.

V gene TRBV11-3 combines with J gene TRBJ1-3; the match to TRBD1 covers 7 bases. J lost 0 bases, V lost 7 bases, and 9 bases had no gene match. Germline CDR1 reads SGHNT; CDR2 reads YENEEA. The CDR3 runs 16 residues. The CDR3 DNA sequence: TGTGCCAGCACCGATCCGGGACAGAGCTCTGGAAACACCATATATTTT. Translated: CASTDPGQSSGNTIYF.

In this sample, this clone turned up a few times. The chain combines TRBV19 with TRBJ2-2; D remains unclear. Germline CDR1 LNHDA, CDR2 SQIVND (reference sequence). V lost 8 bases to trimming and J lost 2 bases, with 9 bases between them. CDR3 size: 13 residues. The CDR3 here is CASQSGNTGELFF. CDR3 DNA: TGTGCCAGTCAGTCCGGCAACACCGGGGAGCTGTTTTTT.

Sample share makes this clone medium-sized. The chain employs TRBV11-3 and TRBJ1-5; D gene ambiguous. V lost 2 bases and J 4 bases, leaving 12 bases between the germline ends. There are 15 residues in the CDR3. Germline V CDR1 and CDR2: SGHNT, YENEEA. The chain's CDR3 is CASSLWAGSNQPQHF. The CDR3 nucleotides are TGTGCCAGCAGCTTATGGGCGGGATCAAATCAGCCCCAGCATTTT.

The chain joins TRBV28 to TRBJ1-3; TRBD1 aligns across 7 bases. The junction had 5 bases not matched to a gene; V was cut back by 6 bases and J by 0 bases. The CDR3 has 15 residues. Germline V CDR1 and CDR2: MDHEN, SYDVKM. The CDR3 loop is CASRATGASGNTIYF. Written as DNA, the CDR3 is TGTGCCAGCAGGGCCACAGGGGCCTCTGGAAACACCATATATTTT.